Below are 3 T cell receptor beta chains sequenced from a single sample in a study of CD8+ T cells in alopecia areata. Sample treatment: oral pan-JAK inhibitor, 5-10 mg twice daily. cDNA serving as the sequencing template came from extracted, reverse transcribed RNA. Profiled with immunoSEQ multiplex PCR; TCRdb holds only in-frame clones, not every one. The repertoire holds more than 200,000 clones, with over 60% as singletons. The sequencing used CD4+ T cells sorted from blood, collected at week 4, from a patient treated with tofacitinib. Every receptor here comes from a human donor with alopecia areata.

The CDR3 loop is CAWVPSGGQSYNEQFF. The CDR3 region has the DNA TGTGCCTGGGTCCCGAGCGGGGGACAATCCTACAATGAGCAGTTCTTC. This chain uses TRBV30 with TRBJ2-1; 8 bases align to TRBD2. The junction had 10 bases not matched to a gene; V was cut back by 5 bases and J by 1 base. CDR3 length equals 16 residues. The V gene's germline CDR1 is GTSNPN and CDR2 SVGIG (reference sequence).

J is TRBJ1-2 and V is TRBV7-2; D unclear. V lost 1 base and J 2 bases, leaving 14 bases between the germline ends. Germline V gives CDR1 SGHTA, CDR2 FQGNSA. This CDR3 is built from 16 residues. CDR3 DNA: TGTGCCAGCAGCTTAGTCGCTGGGATTTTGAACTATGGCTACACCTTC. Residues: CASSLVAGILNYGYTF.

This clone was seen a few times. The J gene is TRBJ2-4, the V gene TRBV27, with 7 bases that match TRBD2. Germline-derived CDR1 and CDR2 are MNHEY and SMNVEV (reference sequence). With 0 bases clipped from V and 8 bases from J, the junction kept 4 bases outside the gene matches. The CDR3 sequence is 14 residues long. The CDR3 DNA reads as TGTGCCAGCAGTTTATCCCGGGGGGTCCACATTCAGTACTTC. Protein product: CASSLSRGVHIQYF.